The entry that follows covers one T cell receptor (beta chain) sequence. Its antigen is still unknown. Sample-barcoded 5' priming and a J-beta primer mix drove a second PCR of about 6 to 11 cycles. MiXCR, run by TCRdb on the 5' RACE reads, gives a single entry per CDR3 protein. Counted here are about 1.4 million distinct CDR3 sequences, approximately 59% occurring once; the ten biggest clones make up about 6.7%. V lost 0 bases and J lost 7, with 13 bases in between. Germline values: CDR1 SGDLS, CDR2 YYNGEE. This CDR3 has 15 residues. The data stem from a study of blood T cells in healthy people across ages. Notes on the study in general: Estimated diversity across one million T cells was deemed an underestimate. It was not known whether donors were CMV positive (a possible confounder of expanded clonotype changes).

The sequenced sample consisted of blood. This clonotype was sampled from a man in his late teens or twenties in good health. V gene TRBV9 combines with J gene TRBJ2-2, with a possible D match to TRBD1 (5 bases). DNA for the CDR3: TGTGCCAGCAGCGTAGCTGGCAGGGATAGCGGGGAGCTGTTTTTT. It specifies CASSVAGRDSGELFF. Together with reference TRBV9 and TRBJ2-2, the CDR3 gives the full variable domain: DSGVTQTPKHLITATGQRVTLRCSPRSGDLSVYWYQQSLDQGLQFLIQYYNGEERAKGNILERFSAQQFPDLHSELNLSSLELGDSALYFCASSVAGRDSGELFFGEGSRLTVL.